One TCR beta chain is described in this entry. Data came from immunoSEQ multiplex PCR; TCRdb stores just in-frame clones and leaves some out. This table has under 250,000 clones, around 86% appearing once. Trimming left V 6 bases short and J 1 base short, with 9 bases between. The CDR3 contains 13 residues. Germline CDR1 is KGHSH and CDR2 is LQKENI. These data belong to a study of blood T cell repertoires in COVID-19. The chain couples TRBV18 to TRBJ2-5; D possibly corresponds to TRBD1 (5 bases). The sequence derives from a man aged 45-65 years with COVID-19, enrolled during active disease. Material: peripheral blood. Here the CDR3 DNA reads TGTGCCAGCTCGGACATGTCCCAAGAGACCCAGTACTTC. It translates to CASSDMSQETQYF.